One and the same sample provided the 25 T cell receptor beta chains below, sequenced in a study of blood T cell repertoires in COVID-19. Repertoires were generated with immunoSEQ multiplex PCR, while TCRdb's copy carries only in-frame clones and drops some. The data contain 270,000 or so clones, 70% to 90% of them singletons. Sample: PBMCs or T cells enriched from blood (not recorded which). Every receptor here comes from a woman in her thirties or forties with acute COVID-19.

The V gene is TRBV7-2, the J gene TRBJ2-6; D is unclear. Trimming cost V 6 bases and J 0 bases, with 9 bases left between them. Germline V lookup: CDR1 SGHTA, CDR2 FQGNSA. The CDR3 length is 15 residues. The CDR3 spells CASRSSNSGANVLTF. In DNA, the CDR3 is TGTGCCAGCAGATCTAGTAACTCTGGGGCCAACGTCCTGACTTTC.

This chain uses TRBV4-3 with TRBJ1-2, with a tentative D call TRBD1 (5 bases). In germline, CDR1 is LGHNA, CDR2 YSLEER. V dropped 1 base and J dropped 4 bases, with 13 bases sitting between them. The CDR3 is 15 amino acids. CDR3 DNA: TGCGCCAGCAGCCAAGTGGCACAGGCCCCCTATGGCTACACCTTC. It specifies CASSQVAQAPYGYTF.

V and J are TRBV6-5 and TRBJ1-5; 7 bases are shared with TRBD1. Germline V gene sequence: CDR1 MNHEY, CDR2 SVGAGI. J gave up 4 bases and V 6 bases, and 3 bases lay outside the gene matches. The CDR3 runs 13 residues. The CDR3 DNA reads as TGTGCCAGCAGCGGACAGGAAAATCAGCCCCAGCATTTT. This encodes CASSGQENQPQHF.

V and J are TRBV3-1 (or the pseudogene TRBV3-2) and TRBJ2-5, with D possibly matching TRBD2 (6 bases). CDR3 size: 13 residues. Germline CDR1 is LGHDT and CDR2 is YNNKEL (reference sequence). Trimming removed 4 bases from V and 5 bases from J, with 11 bases in between. This CDR3 is CASSPTGEETQYF. The CDR3 DNA is TGTGCCAGCAGCCCAACGGGGGAGGAGACCCAGTACTTC.

This sequence joins TRBV4-1 and TRBJ1-6; D uncertain. CDR3 size: 15 residues. Trimming removed 0 bases from V and 6 bases from J, with 9 bases in between. CDR1 is MGHRA, CDR2 YSYEKL, per germline. The CDR3 is CASSQDLRGNSPLHF. In DNA, the CDR3 is TGCGCCAGCAGCCAAGATCTACGGGGTAATTCACCCCTCCACTTT.

This chain links TRBV2 with TRBJ1-1; TRBD1 aligns across 11 bases. Per the germline V gene, CDR1 is SNHLY and CDR2 is FYNNEI. The CDR3 loop spans 13 amino acids. Losses at the gene ends were 8 bases for V and 6 bases for J; bases not matched to a gene: 5. CDR3 region: CASGDRGRSEAFF. The CDR3 coding sequence is TGTGCCAGCGGGGACAGGGGGAGATCTGAAGCTTTCTTT. Variable domain in full (rest from reference TRBV2 and TRBJ1-1): EPEVTQTPSHQVTQMGQEVILRCVPISNHLYFYWYRQILGQKVEFLVSFYNNEISEKSEIFDDQFSVERPDGSNFTLKIRSTKLEDSAMYFCASGDRGRSEAFFGQGTRLTVV.

The J gene is TRBJ1-2, the V gene TRBV2; D ambiguous. The CDR3 is made up of 13 amino acids. The V gene lost 1 base and the J gene lost 7 bases, with 10 bases spanning the gap. In germline, CDR1 is SNHLY, CDR2 FYNNEI. CDR3 sequence: CASSEEGGSGYTF. CDR3 bases: TGTGCCAGCAGTGAAGAAGGCGGGAGTGGCTACACCTTC.

The V gene is TRBV5-1, the J gene TRBJ1-1; the D gene is possibly TRBD1 (5 bases). The CDR3 contains 14 residues. Germline values: CDR1 SGHRS, CDR2 YFSETQ. The germline V and J ends were trimmed by 2 bases and 3 bases, with 11 bases remaining between them. Here the CDR3 reads CASSFTQGDTEAFF. The CDR3 DNA is TGCGCCAGCAGCTTCACCCAAGGGGACACTGAAGCTTTCTTT. Full variable domain (rest looked up from reference TRBV5-1 and TRBJ1-1): KAGVTQTPRYLIKTRGQQVTLSCSPISGHRSVSWYQQTPGQGLQFLFEYFSETQRNKGNFPGRFSGRQFSNSRSEMNVSTLELGDSALYLCASSFTQGDTEAFFGQGTRLTVV.

This chain joins TRBV28 and TRBJ2-1; possibly TRBD2 for D (6 bases). Germline V gene lookup returns CDR1 MDHEN and CDR2 SYDVKM. The CDR3 consists of 15 residues. Deletions cut 6 bases from V and 5 bases from J, with 17 bases between. CDR3 nucleotide sequence: TGTGCCAGCAGCATAGGCGGGGAACGGGACAATGAGCAGTTCTTC. As protein: CASSIGGERDNEQFF.

This clone appeared a single time. The chain carries TRBV30 and TRBJ1-6; possibly TRBD1 for D (6 bases). Germline V lookup: CDR1 GTSNPN, CDR2 SVGIG (reference sequence). Trimming pared 5 bases from V and 7 bases from J, leaving 15 bases between. CDR3 length equals 14 residues. CDR3 DNA sequence: TGTGCCTGGTTACAGGGCTTAGGAAATTCACCCCTCCACTTT. Translated, it gives CAWLQGLGNSPLHF.

This clone was counted once. The CDR3 nucleotides are TGCGCCAGCAGCTTGGTGGACAGGAAAACAGAAGCTTTCTTT. The encoded protein is CASSLVDRKTEAFF. J is TRBJ1-1 and V is TRBV5-1; 7 positions match TRBD1. Germline lookup yields CDR1 SGHRS and CDR2 YFSETQ. The CDR3 is made up of 14 amino acids. Germline trimming cut 0 bases from V and 8 bases from J; bases unmatched to any gene: 7.

V and J are TRBV7-6 and TRBJ2-1; 7 bases align to TRBD2. In germline, CDR1 is SGHVS, CDR2 FNYEAQ. Trimming took 1 base from V and 2 from J; bases not matched to a gene: 5. This CDR3 contains 16 residues. Here the CDR3 reads CASSLVVGGPYNEQFF. CDR3 coding DNA: TGTGCCAGCAGCTTAGTGGTGGGAGGGCCCTACAATGAGCAGTTCTTC.

Worth noting for this clone: The same CDR3 arises from other DNA sequences in this sample as well. V is TRBV18 and J is TRBJ2-7; TRBD2 matches 14 bases. The CDR3 has 15 amino acids. J gave up 3 bases and V 3 bases, and 1 base lay outside the gene matches. Germline CDR1 and CDR2: KGHSH and LQKENI. Here the CDR3 reads CASSPGTSGSYEQYV. The CDR3, as DNA: TGTGCCAGCTCACCTGGGACTAGCGGGAGCTACGAGCAGTACGTC.

The V and J genes are TRBV5-1 and TRBJ1-4; a possible D gene is TRBD1 (6 bases). CDR1 and CDR2 from the germline V gene are SGHRS and YFSETQ. The ends were cut back, 4 bases at V and 8 bases at J, with 12 bases in the middle. The CDR3 has 13 amino acids. The CDR3, as DNA: TGCGCCAGCAGCGGGGACAATAGGGAAAAACTGTTTTTT. Translating it yields CASSGDNREKLFF. The entire variable domain, with the rest obtained from reference TRBV5-1 and TRBJ1-4, is as follows: KAGVTQTPRYLIKTRGQQVTLSCSPISGHRSVSWYQQTPGQGLQFLFEYFSETQRNKGNFPGRFSGRQFSNSRSEMNVSTLELGDSALYLCASSGDNREKLFFGSGTQLSVL.

The DNA for the CDR3 is TGTGCCAGCAGCTCTCCGGGGCGTTTAAGGGAGGGCGAGCAGTACGTC. Residues: CASSSPGRLREGEQYV. The J gene is TRBJ2-7, the V gene TRBV6-2 or TRBV6-3; 7 bases line up with TRBD2. The CDR3 covers 16 residues. Germline V gene data show CDR1 as MNHEY and CDR2 as SVGEGT. Germline trimming cut 6 bases from V and 6 bases from J; bases unmatched to any gene: 17.

The chain carries TRBV5-1 and TRBJ2-6; 15 bases fit TRBD2. Per the germline V gene, CDR1 is SGHRS and CDR2 is YFSETQ. CDR3 size: 18 residues. The V segment lost 4 bases and the J segment 2 bases; nucleotides outside the gene matches: 4. The CDR3 DNA is TGCGCCAGCAGCGGCGGACTAGCGGGAGGGCCTGGGGCCAACGTCCTGACTTTC. Its translation is CASSGGLAGGPGANVLTF.

The chain carries TRBV27 and TRBJ1-1; D is ambiguous. The CDR3 runs 14 residues. The V gene's germline CDR1 is MNHEY and CDR2 SMNVEV (reference sequence). V lost 5 bases, J lost 0 bases, and 10 bases lay in between. CDR3 sequence reads: CASSPQFMNTEAFF. The DNA for the CDR3 is TGTGCCAGCAGTCCGCAGTTCATGAACACTGAAGCTTTCTTT.

The chain has TRBV7-2 and TRBJ2-2; TRBD2 aligns across 12 bases. The CDR3 sequence is 16 residues long. Germline V gene sequence: CDR1 SGHTA, CDR2 FQGNSA. The V and J ends lost 5 bases and 3 bases, in that order; junction bases with no gene match: 4. CDR3: CASSPSGRAHTGELFF. The CDR3 bases are TGTGCCAGCAGCCCTAGCGGGAGGGCGCACACCGGGGAGCTGTTTTTT. Full variable domain (remainder filled in from reference TRBV7-2 and TRBJ2-2): GAGVSQSPSNKVTEKGKDVELRCDPISGHTALYWYRQSLGQGLEFLIYFQGNSAPDKSGLPSDRFSAERTGGSVSTLTIQRTQQEDSAVYLCASSPSGRAHTGELFFGEGSRLTVL.

The CDR3 loop reads CASRRLAGVTGELFF. The CDR3 region has the DNA TGTGCCAGCAGGCGACTAGCGGGAGTCACCGGGGAGCTGTTTTTT. The chain carries TRBV6-5 and TRBJ2-2, with 12 bases aligning to TRBD2. Unmatched junction bases numbered 3, after V lost 6 bases and J lost 4 bases. This CDR3 has 15 residues. Germline-derived CDR1 and CDR2 are MNHEY and SVGAGI.

The V call is TRBV27, the J call TRBJ1-5, with a tentative D call TRBD1 (5 bases). CDR1 MNHEY and CDR2 SMNVEV come from the germline V gene (reference sequence). This CDR3 region has 13 residues. V lost 8 bases and J lost 6, with 14 bases in between. CDR3 sequence reads: CASRTTSRQPQHF. The CDR3 DNA is TGTGCCAGCCGGACAACCTCGCGTCAGCCCCAGCATTTT.

The chain uses TRBV27 and TRBJ1-6, with D hard to call. Germline CDR1 MNHEY, CDR2 SMNVEV (reference sequence). Trimming left V 7 bases short and J 10 bases short, with 14 bases between. The CDR3 length is 13 residues. The CDR3 sequence is CASMVTSRSPLHF. The DNA of the CDR3 is TGTGCCAGCATGGTGACATCCCGGTCACCCCTCCACTTT.

This chain links TRBV30 with TRBJ2-3, with D possibly TRBD2 on 5 matching bases. With 8 bases removed from V and 5 bases from J, the gap between germline ends came to 17 bases. Germline loops: CDR1 GTSNPN, CDR2 SVGIG (reference sequence). The CDR3 is 13 amino acids. CDR3 sequence: CAGSPGSGDTQYF. CDR3 nucleotide sequence: TGTGCCGGCTCCCCGGGGAGCGGAGATACGCAGTATTTT.

The genes are TRBV5-1 and TRBJ1-5; D unresolved. Germline V gives CDR1 SGHRS, CDR2 YFSETQ. V gave up 0 bases and J gave up 7 bases, with 8 bases separating them. CDR3 length equals 13 residues. The CDR3 reads CASSLGPGQPQHF. The CDR3 coding sequence is TGCGCCAGCAGCTTGGGTCCGGGACAGCCCCAGCATTTT. The full variable domain, in which reference TRBV5-1 and TRBJ1-5 provide the parts outside the CDR3, is KAGVTQTPRYLIKTRGQQVTLSCSPISGHRSVSWYQQTPGQGLQFLFEYFSETQRNKGNFPGRFSGRQFSNSRSEMNVSTLELGDSALYLCASSLGPGQPQHFGDGTRLSIL.

In this sample, this clone turned up once. V is TRBV27 and J is TRBJ2-1; D not certain. Germline V CDR1 and CDR2: MNHEY, SMNVEV (reference sequence). This CDR3 contains 12 residues. In DNA form, the CDR3 reads TGTGCATCCCTCAGCTCCTACAATGAGCAGTTCTTC. This sequence encodes CASLSSYNEQFF.

The chain carries TRBV18 and TRBJ1-4; a weak D match, TRBD1 (5 bases). Germline V gene data show CDR1 as KGHSH and CDR2 as LQKENI. The CDR3 totals 14 residues. V gave up 3 bases and J gave up 3 bases, with 8 bases separating them. CDR3 in amino acids: CASSPRAANEKLFF. CDR3 sequence (DNA): TGTGCCAGCTCACCCAGGGCGGCTAATGAAAAACTGTTTTTT.